This TCR beta chain was observed in a study of metastatic and nonmetastatic thyroid tumors. Study details: From malignant and benign thyroid patients, repertoires in blood and in tumor or nodule tissue were compared.

Trimming at V came to 3 bases and at J to 4 bases, leaving 8 bases not matched to a gene. The CDR3 loop spans 14 amino acids. CDR1 and CDR2 from the germline V gene are DFQATT and SNEGSKA (reference sequence). About this clone: Its target is not known.

Findings of the study overall: In blood and tumor, TCR beta diversity was reportedly significantly higher in malignant thyroid tumors than in benign nodules.

All patients were untreated before thyroid surgery. MiXCR was used by TCRdb to re-call the PCR reads. The sample has over 70,000 clones, less than 20% seen once. Specimen: blood. The chain joins TRBV20-1 to TRBJ1-2; 7 bases fit TRBD1. The clonotype comes from a female donor with papillary thyroid cancer or a benign thyroid nodule (not recorded which). Some clones in this sample may be carry-over from other donors' samples. CDR3 coding DNA: TGCAGTGCTAGCCCCTCGACAGGGATCTATGGCTACACCTTC. It encodes CSASPSTGIYGYTF.